The 24 T cell receptor beta chains below come from one sample, sequenced in a study of blood T cells in healthy people across ages. A second PCR of 7 to 11 cycles used a sample-barcoded 5' primer and a J-beta primer mix. TCRdb reprocessed the 5' RACE reads via MiXCR and lists one record per CDR3 protein. In the table there are approximately 770,000 distinct CDR3 sequences, more than 45% of which are singletons. The sequencing sample was made of blood. Source of these receptors: a man aged 25 to 45 in good health.

CDR3 residues: CASSFRGQPYEQYF. CDR3 DNA: TGTGCCAGCAGTTTCCGAGGACAGCCCTACGAGCAGTACTTC. The chain employs TRBV28 and TRBJ2-4; the D gene is possibly TRBD1 (6 bases). The J call could be wrong; TRBJ2-7 is a better fit for the DNA end. The CDR3 is 14 amino acids. Germline CDR1 and CDR2: MDHEN and SYDVKM.

The chain links TRBV12-3 or TRBV12-4 to TRBJ1-2; TRBD1 is a possible D gene (5 bases). This CDR3 is 12 amino acids long. Trimming removed 4 bases at V and 4 bases at J, with 7 bases between. DNA of the CDR3: TGTGCCAGCAGTTCAGGGTTCTATGGCTACACCTTC. It encodes CASSSGFYGYTF.

Points on this clonotype: It may be a read error: a sequence one base away is much more abundant. The V gene is TRBV7-2, the J gene TRBJ1-2, with D maybe TRBD1 (5 bases). V was shortened by 0 bases and J by 7 bases, with 6 bases between the two germline ends. The CDR3 length is 12 residues. Germline CDR1 is SGHTA and CDR2 is FQGNSA. The CDR3 DNA reads as TGTGCCAGCAGCTTAGCAGGGGTTGGCTACACCTTC. It encodes CASSLAGVGYTF.

The chain employs TRBV6-1 and TRBJ1-1; 10 bases match TRBD1. Trimming took 5 bases from V and 6 from J; bases not matched to a gene: 6. Germline V gene lookup returns CDR1 MNHNS and CDR2 SASEGT. This CDR3 comprises 14 residues. CDR3 in amino acids: CASSSRTGGPEAFF. CDR3 DNA sequence: TGTGCCAGCAGTTCCCGGACAGGGGGACCTGAAGCTTTCTTT.

The V call is TRBV2, the J call TRBJ2-7; D ambiguous. CDR3 length: 12 residues. Germline values: CDR1 SNHLY, CDR2 FYNNEI. Trimming took off 7 bases at V and 6 bases at J, with 13 bases between the two ends. CDR3 nucleotides: TGTGCCAGCATGCCGACGTTAGGCGAGCAGTACTTC. It is translated as CASMPTLGEQYF.

The J gene is TRBJ2-7, the V gene TRBV20-1; 16 bases line up with TRBD2. The CDR3 consists of 16 residues. The germline V gene encodes CDR1 DFQATT and CDR2 SNEGSKA (reference sequence). J was trimmed by 4 bases and V by 3 bases; bases with no gene match: 6. The DNA for the CDR3 is TGCAGTGCTAGGGGACTAGCGGGAGGGAGGCAGTACGAGCAGTACTTC. This sequence encodes CSARGLAGGRQYEQYF.

This clonotype was recorded at least ten times. The rearrangement uses TRBV15 and TRBJ2-4; TRBD2 matches 9 bases. Germline loops: CDR1 LNHNV, CDR2 YYDKDF (reference sequence). V trimming: 5 bases; J trimming: 8 bases; junction bases outside the gene matches: 10. The CDR3 is 15 residues long. This chain's CDR3 is CATSGRAGGVDIQYF. The CDR3 DNA reads TGTGCCACCAGCGGCAGAGCGGGAGGAGTAGACATTCAGTACTTC.

This clonotype came up a few times. The CDR3 bases are TGTGCCAGCAGCGCCGAGGGACGAACCGGGGGGTTCTTC. Translation: CASSAEGRTGGFF. This chain joins TRBV7-2 and TRBJ2-1, with a possible D match to TRBD2 (6 bases). CDR3 length: 13 residues. Germline lookup yields CDR1 SGHTA and CDR2 FQGNSA. The V end was cut by 5 bases, the J end by 15 bases, with 20 bases between.

The chain has TRBV3-1 and TRBJ1-1, with D possibly being TRBD1 (5 bases). The CDR3 is made up of 14 amino acids. The germline CDR1 and CDR2 sequences are LGHDT and YNNKEL (reference sequence). V was shortened by 4 bases and J by 4 bases, with 13 bases between the two germline ends. CDR3 residues: CASSPRQTSTEAFF. The CDR3 DNA is TGTGCCAGCAGCCCGAGACAGACCTCCACTGAAGCTTTCTTT. The full variable domain, completed using reference TRBV3-1 and TRBJ1-1, is DTAVSQTPKYLVTQMGNDKSIKCEQNLGHDTMYWYKQDSKKFLKIMFSYNNKELIINETVPNRFSPKSPDKAHLNLHINSLELGDSAVYFCASSPRQTSTEAFFGQGTRLTVV.

The CDR3 spells CSAREPLAGAYNEQFF. The CDR3 region has the DNA TGCAGTGCTAGAGAACCTTTAGCGGGAGCCTACAATGAGCAGTTCTTC. V gene TRBV20-1 combines with J gene TRBJ2-1; 9 nucleotides align to TRBD2. Germline lookup yields CDR1 DFQATT and CDR2 SNEGSKA (reference sequence). CDR3 length: 16 amino acids. The trim removed 0 bases at V and 2 bases at J, leaving 5 bases unmatched.

This clonotype was seen a handful of times. The rearrangement uses TRBV7-4 and TRBJ2-7; 8 nucleotides match TRBD2. Germline V lookup: CDR1 SGHVT, CDR2 SQSDAQ. This CDR3 spans 14 amino acids. Unmatched junction bases numbered 2, after V lost 1 base and J lost 3 bases. CDR3 region: CASSLEREFYEQYF. The CDR3 DNA sequence: TGTGCCAGCAGCTTAGAGCGGGAGTTCTACGAGCAGTACTTC. The full variable domain, completed using reference TRBV7-4 and TRBJ2-7, is GAGVSQSPRYKVAKRGRDVALRCDSISGHVTLYWYRQTLGQGSEVLTYSQSDAQRDKSGRPSGRFSAERPERSVSTLKIQRTEQGDSAVYLCASSLEREFYEQYFGPGTRLTVT.

This clonotype was detected only a few times. The chain links TRBV4-3 to TRBJ2-1; 10 positions agree with TRBD2. This CDR3 has 15 amino acids. Germline V CDR1 and CDR2: LGHNA, YSLEER. J lost 6 bases, V lost 4 bases, and 6 bases had no gene match. The CDR3 sequence is CASSPLAGAFNEQFF. DNA for the CDR3: TGCGCCAGCAGCCCTCTAGCGGGAGCCTTCAATGAGCAGTTCTTC.

This rearrangement joins TRBV20-1 to TRBJ2-5; TRBD2 aligns across 8 bases. Trimming cost V 3 bases and J 4 bases; bases outside gene matches: 1. The CDR3 loop spans 12 amino acids. Germline V gene sequence: CDR1 DFQATT, CDR2 SNEGSKA (reference sequence). CDR3 sequence: CSASSGRETQYF. The CDR3, as DNA: TGCAGTGCTAGCAGCGGGAGAGAGACCCAGTACTTC.

This clonotype was found many times. V gene TRBV5-4 combines with J gene TRBJ2-7, with D possibly being TRBD1 (6 bases). Trimming stripped 4 bases from V and 0 bases from J, with 17 bases between. Germline assignment: CDR1 SGHNT and CDR2 YYREEE (reference sequence). The CDR3 totals 16 residues. CDR3 residues: CASSPSQDRSSYEQYF. Written as DNA, the CDR3 is TGTGCCAGCAGCCCCTCCCAGGACAGATCCTCCTACGAGCAGTACTTC.

This sequence joins TRBV27 and TRBJ2-1; unclear D gene. The CDR3 contains 15 residues. CDR1 and CDR2 (germline): MNHEY, SMNVEV (reference sequence). Trimming pared 3 bases from V and 5 bases from J, leaving 14 bases between. As DNA, the CDR3 is TGTGCCAGCAGTTTTAGCCCCGCAGCCCACAATGAGCAGTTCTTC. Its translation: CASSFSPAAHNEQFF.

The chain joins TRBV20-1 to TRBJ2-4, with 7 bases identical to TRBD2. The J call is uncertain, as TRBJ2-7 better fits the DNA end. The CDR3 runs to 12 residues. CDR1 and CDR2 from the germline V gene are DFQATT and SNEGSKA (reference sequence). The chain's CDR3 is CSAMPPGGEQYF. The CDR3, as DNA: TGCAGTGCTATGCCCCCGGGAGGCGAGCAGTACTTC.

The chain is built from TRBV11-3 and TRBJ2-3; possibly TRBD1 or TRBD2 for D (6 bases each). This CDR3 spans 15 amino acids. V was trimmed by 3 bases and J by 6 bases, leaving 16 bases between them. Germline CDR1 reads SGHNT; CDR2 reads YENEEA. The CDR3 reads CASSFSRGLGDTQYF. DNA of the CDR3: TGTGCCAGCAGCTTTAGTCGGGGGCTTGGGGATACGCAGTATTTT.

The chain carries TRBV5-6 and TRBJ2-1; D is unresolved. The CDR3 extends over 17 amino acids. Germline assignment: CDR1 SGHDT and CDR2 YYEEEE. V lost 4 bases and J 0 bases, leaving 17 bases between the germline ends. The CDR3 reads CASSPAIPFNSYNEQFF. Written as DNA, the CDR3 is TGTGCCAGCAGCCCAGCCATCCCTTTTAACTCCTACAATGAGCAGTTCTTC.

The chain carries TRBV20-1 and TRBJ2-5, with 9 bases fitting TRBD2. The CDR3 contains 15 residues. CDR1 DFQATT and CDR2 SNEGSKA come from the germline V gene (reference sequence). V was pared by 3 bases and J by 3 bases, with 8 bases of the junction left unmatched. The DNA of the CDR3 is TGCAGTGCTAGTGGGGCGGGAGGGCATGAAGAGACCCAGTACTTC. It specifies CSASGAGGHEETQYF.

Only a few counts were recorded for this clonotype. V usage is TRBV2 and J usage is TRBJ2-5, with TRBD2 matching 11 bases. After removal of 6 bases from V and 3 bases from J, the junction contained 3 bases not matched to a gene. Germline V gene data show CDR1 as SNHLY and CDR2 as FYNNEI. CDR3 length equals 14 residues. CDR3 DNA: TGTGCCAGCAGACCGGGACTAGCGGAAGAGACCCAGTACTTC. It codes for CASRPGLAEETQYF. Full variable domain (outside the CDR3, taken from reference TRBV2 and TRBJ2-5): EPEVTQTPSHQVTQMGQEVILRCVPISNHLYFYWYRQILGQKVEFLVSFYNNEISEKSEIFDDQFSVERPDGSNFTLKIRSTKLEDSAMYFCASRPGLAEETQYFGPGTRLLVL.

This clonotype came up a few times. This chain connects TRBV20-1 to TRBJ2-3; 8 bases line up with TRBD2. There are 16 residues in the CDR3. Germline assignment: CDR1 DFQATT and CDR2 SNEGSKA (reference sequence). Trimming took 6 bases from V and 2 from J; bases not matched to a gene: 13. CDR3 loop: CSASRAGALLTDTQYF. CDR3 coding DNA: TGCAGTGCCAGTCGAGCGGGGGCACTTCTCACAGATACGCAGTATTTT.

The chain couples TRBV4-2 to TRBJ2-5; the D call may be TRBD1 or TRBD2 (6 bases each). The J call may be in error: the DNA end matches TRBJ2-7 better. This CDR3 region has 14 residues. Germline assignment: CDR1 LGHNA and CDR2 YNFKEQ. The CDR3: CASSQRGEWYEQYF. Written as DNA, the CDR3 is TGTGCCAGCAGCCAGAGGGGGGAGTGGTACGAGCAGTACTTC.

Only a few counts were recorded for this clonotype. This chain connects TRBV6-1 to TRBJ1-2; 9 bases agree with TRBD1. The CDR3 has 18 residues. Germline V gene lookup returns CDR1 MNHNS and CDR2 SASEGT. With V trimmed by 8 bases and J by 4 bases, 20 bases remained unmatched. CDR3 in amino acids: CASAPQAPQTGGTYGYTF. As DNA, the CDR3 is TGTGCCAGCGCCCCCCAGGCGCCCCAGACAGGGGGGACCTATGGCTACACCTTC.

This chain connects TRBV7-9 to TRBJ2-5, with a tentative D call TRBD1 (5 bases). The V end was cut by 1 base, the J end by 4 bases, with 13 bases between. This CDR3 has 15 amino acids. The germline gives CDR1 SEHNR, CDR2 FQNEAQ (reference sequence). The CDR3 protein is CASSLVSSGRETQYF. CDR3 DNA sequence: TGTGCCAGCAGCTTAGTCTCGTCAGGGCGAGAGACCCAGTACTTC.